The 10 T cell receptor beta chains given below trace back to one sample, sequenced in a study of cytomegalovirus exposure and HLA in healthy donors. It was with 60 Vbeta and 13 Jbeta primers that the PCR ran. Measured with immunoSEQ multiplex PCR; TCRdb has only the in-frame clones, and not every one. Of roughly 87,000 clones in the sample, more than 75% were seen once. Sequenced material: PBMCs. These receptors originate from a woman aged 40 to 50 in good health and CMV-seropositive.

This chain's CDR3 is CATSRDTGGEKLFF. The CDR3 DNA reads as TGTGCCACCAGCAGAGACACGGGTGGTGAAAAACTGTTTTTT. The chain is built from TRBV15 and TRBJ1-4; D unclear. The germline V and J ends were trimmed by 0 bases and 7 bases, with 9 bases remaining between them. The CDR3 length is 14 residues. Germline lookup yields CDR1 LNHNV and CDR2 YYDKDF (reference sequence).

This clone was seen just once. J is TRBJ1-2 and V is TRBV4-1; a possible D gene is TRBD1 (6 bases). The V end lost 4 bases, the J end lost 3 bases, and 15 bases lay between the germline ends. The CDR3 loop spans 15 amino acids. Germline CDR1 reads MGHRA; CDR2 reads YSYEKL. The CDR3 coding sequence is TGCGCCAGCAGCCCCGGGGCGGGGGCTGACTATGGCTACACCTTC. Its protein product is CASSPGAGADYGYTF.

The J gene is TRBJ1-1, the V gene TRBV5-6; D is undetermined. The germline gives CDR1 SGHDT, CDR2 YYEEEE. The V end lost 2 bases, the J end lost 6 bases, and 5 bases lay between the germline ends. CDR3 length equals 11 residues. As DNA, the CDR3 is TGTGCCAGCAGCTTTTCGGCTGAAGCTTTCTTT. Encoded protein: CASSFSAEAFF.

The chain combines TRBV21-1 with TRBJ2-7; the table assigns TRBD2, which was not confirmed against the DNA. TRBV21-1 is a pseudogene segment. CDR3 size: 17 residues. CDR3 sequence (DNA): TGTGCCAGCAGGATAAGGTCACTAGCGGGGGGGTTATACGAGCAGTACTTC. Amino acid sequence: CASRIRSLAGGLYEQYF.

V usage is TRBV7-2 and J usage is TRBJ2-3; D is possibly TRBD2 (6 bases). Trimming took 4 bases from V and 0 from J, leaving 14 bases between them. The CDR3 sequence is 16 residues long. Germline V gene data show CDR1 as SGHTA and CDR2 as FQGNSA. This CDR3 reads CASSSGDISSTDTQYF. CDR3 coding DNA: TGTGCCAGCAGCTCGGGGGATATTTCTAGCACAGATACGCAGTATTTT.

The chain is built from TRBV27 and TRBJ2-5, with 8 nucleotides matching TRBD2. This CDR3 comprises 17 residues. Losses at the gene ends were 5 bases for V and 7 bases for J; bases not matched to a gene: 18. Germline V CDR1 and CDR2: MNHEY, SMNVEV (reference sequence). The CDR3 sequence is CASSPDGGGLEGGTQYF. CDR3 in DNA: TGTGCCAGCAGTCCCGATGGGGGGGGACTAGAAGGAGGGACCCAGTACTTC.

The V gene is TRBV9, the J gene TRBJ2-5, with 7 nucleotides matching TRBD1. The germline V gene encodes CDR1 SGDLS and CDR2 YYNGEE. The CDR3 is 16 amino acids. With V trimmed by 3 bases and J by 2 bases, 10 bases remained unmatched. As DNA, the CDR3 is TGTGCCAGCAGCGCCCTCCGCGCGACAGGGCAAGAGACCCAGTACTTC. Translation gives CASSALRATGQETQYF. Variable domain in full (rest from reference TRBV9 and TRBJ2-5): DSGVTQTPKHLITATGQRVTLRCSPRSGDLSVYWYQQSLDQGLQFLIQYYNGEERAKGNILERFSAQQFPDLHSELNLSSLELGDSALYFCASSALRATGQETQYFGPGTRLLVL.

This chain connects TRBV6-5 to TRBJ1-2; D gene unclear. This CDR3 contains 14 residues. Between the trimmed V and J ends, which lost 4 bases and 0 bases, there was a span of 9 bases. Germline loops: CDR1 MNHEY, CDR2 SVGAGI. CDR3 protein: CASSLSQTNYGYTF. CDR3 bases: TGTGCCAGCAGTTTATCCCAGACTAACTATGGCTACACCTTC.

The gene calls are TRBV6-5 and TRBJ1-1; TRBD1 matches 9 bases. This CDR3 contains 14 residues. CDR1 and CDR2 from the germline V gene are MNHEY and SVGAGI. J gave up 5 bases and V 5 bases, and 6 bases lay outside the gene matches. This CDR3 is CASSLGTGITEAFF. The CDR3 DNA follows: TGTGCCAGCAGTCTCGGGACAGGGATTACTGAAGCTTTCTTT.

The V call is TRBV19, the J call TRBJ1-4; D gene uncertain. This CDR3 region has 13 residues. Germline V gives CDR1 LNHDA, CDR2 SQIVND (reference sequence). Trimming removed 6 bases from V and 7 bases from J, with 12 bases in between. CDR3 in amino acids: CASSPSPGEKLFF. Written as DNA, the CDR3 is TGTGCCAGTAGCCCGTCCCCAGGTGAAAAACTGTTTTTT.